This paragraph reports one TCR beta chain. The target of this receptor is not known. Base qualities are not at hand, and no much larger clone is one base apart. This sample stems from a study of CD8 T cells in ankylosing spondylitis (dated 2017 in TCRdb). About the investigation overall: The study profiled T cell receptor beta repertoires in healthy donors and ankylosing spondylitis patients to find disease-linked TCR variants. The full study cohort was made up of 25 ankylosing spondylitis patients and roughly 100 healthy donors. Peripheral blood was sampled, and synovial fluid was additionally collected from ankylosing spondylitis patients. Overall study results and their limits: A TCR beta motif of about 8 highly homologous amino acid variants appeared characteristic of blood from ankylosing spondylitis patients. The disease-linked clones were reported as significantly enriched in matched synovial fluid samples from ankylosing spondylitis patients. The disease-linked clones showed a CD8+ phenotype and occurred at relatively low frequencies in peripheral blood. Some TCR beta motif variants had previously been reported in synovial fluid and blood of reactive arthritis patients, which suggested common disease-initiation mechanisms.

The instrument was an Illumina HiSeq 2500. Quantitative 5'-RACE with molecular barcodes was the method used to prepare the TCR beta libraries. For the original study's pipeline: A new computational method, built on a probabilistic model of VDJ rearrangement, was used to identify disease-linked TCR variants. The raw public data were reprocessed by TCRdb itself: fastp quality trimming at Q25, MiXCR clonotype calling, in-frame beta chains only. One record per CDR3 amino acid sequence lists the most common genes and DNA. Here the V and J calls rest on TCRdb's processing, not on the authors' analysis. The sample has 200,000 or so distinct CDR3 sequences on record, roughly 25% of them singletons. Together, the top ten hold approximately 6.6% of the sample. The clonotype comes from a male donor with ankylosing spondylitis or in good health (not recorded which). The sequencing input was blood, either unsorted or a sorted T cell fraction (not recorded which).

The nucleotide sequence reads as follows: TGCAGTGCTGGCCCCCTAAGGGCCTCCGAGCAGTACTTC. Its protein product is CSAGPLRASEQYF. The chain was built from TRBV20-1 and TRBJ2-7, with no D gene named confidently. Taken from cysteine to phenylalanine, the CDR3 has 13 residues. The read is trimmed to its CDR3 DNA, 39 bases read in frame from base 1. The germline V gene (reference sequence) specifies DFQATT as CDR1 and SNEGSKA as CDR2. V is shortened by 5 bases, J by 6 bases, and the region joining them spans 17 bases.